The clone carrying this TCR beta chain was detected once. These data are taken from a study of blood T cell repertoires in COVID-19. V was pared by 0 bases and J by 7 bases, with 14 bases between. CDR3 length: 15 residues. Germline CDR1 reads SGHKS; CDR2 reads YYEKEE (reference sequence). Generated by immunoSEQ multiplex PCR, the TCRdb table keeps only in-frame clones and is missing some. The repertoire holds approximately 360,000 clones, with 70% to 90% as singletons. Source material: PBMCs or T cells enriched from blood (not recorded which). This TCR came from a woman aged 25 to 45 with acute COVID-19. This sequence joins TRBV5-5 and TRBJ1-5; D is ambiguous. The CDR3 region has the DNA TGTGCCAGCAGCTTGGTACCCGGGAACGGGCAGCCCCAGCATTTT. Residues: CASSLVPGNGQPQHF.